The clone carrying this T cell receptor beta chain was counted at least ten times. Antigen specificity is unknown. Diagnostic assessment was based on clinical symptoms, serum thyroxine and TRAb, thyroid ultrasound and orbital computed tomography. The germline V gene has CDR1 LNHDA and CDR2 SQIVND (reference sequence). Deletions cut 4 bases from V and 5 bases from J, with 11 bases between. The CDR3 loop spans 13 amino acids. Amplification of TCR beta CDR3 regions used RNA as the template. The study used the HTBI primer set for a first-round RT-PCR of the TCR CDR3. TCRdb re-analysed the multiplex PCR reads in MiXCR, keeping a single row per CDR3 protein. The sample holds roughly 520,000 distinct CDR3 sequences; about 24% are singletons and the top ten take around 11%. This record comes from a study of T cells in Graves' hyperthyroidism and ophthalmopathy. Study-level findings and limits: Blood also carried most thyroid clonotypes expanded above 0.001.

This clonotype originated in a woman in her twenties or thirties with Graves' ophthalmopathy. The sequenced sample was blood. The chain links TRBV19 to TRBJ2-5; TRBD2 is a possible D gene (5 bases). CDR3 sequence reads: CASSKGEWETQYF. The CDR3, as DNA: TGTGCCAGTAGTAAGGGAGAATGGGAGACCCAGTACTTC.